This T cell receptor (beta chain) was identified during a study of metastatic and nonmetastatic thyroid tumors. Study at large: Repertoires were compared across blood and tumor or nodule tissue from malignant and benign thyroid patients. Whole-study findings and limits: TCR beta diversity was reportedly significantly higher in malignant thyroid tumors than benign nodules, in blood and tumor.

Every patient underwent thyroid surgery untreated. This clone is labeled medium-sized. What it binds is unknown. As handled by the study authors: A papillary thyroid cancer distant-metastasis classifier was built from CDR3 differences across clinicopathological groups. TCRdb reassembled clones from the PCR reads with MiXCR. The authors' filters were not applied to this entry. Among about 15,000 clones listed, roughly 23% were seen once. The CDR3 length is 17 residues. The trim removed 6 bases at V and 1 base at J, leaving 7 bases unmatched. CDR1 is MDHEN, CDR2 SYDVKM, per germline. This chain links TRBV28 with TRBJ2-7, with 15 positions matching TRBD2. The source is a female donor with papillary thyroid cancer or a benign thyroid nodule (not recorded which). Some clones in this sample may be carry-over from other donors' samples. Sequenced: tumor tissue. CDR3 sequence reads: CASRWTSGRAGSYEQYF. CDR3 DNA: TGTGCCAGCAGATGGACTAGCGGGAGGGCCGGATCCTACGAGCAGTACTTC.